The clone carrying this T cell receptor (beta chain) was counted a few times. The sample is drawn from a study of blood T cells in healthy people across ages. Next came a second PCR, run for about 7 to 12 cycles, which used a sample-barcoded 5' primer along with a J-beta primer mix. MiXCR was run by TCRdb on the 5' RACE reads, yielding one entry per CDR3 protein. The profile shows around 700,000 distinct CDR3 sequences, just under 25% of them singletons. CDR1 is LGHNT, CDR2 FRNRAP, per germline. The CDR3 is 16 residues long. These data also formed part of another study, on T cells of mothers and their children. From that report: Sequencing got over 8 million TCR beta CDR3 reads from each mother and roughly 3 million from each child.

This TCR came from a boy younger than 18 in good health. The specimen sequenced was blood. The rearrangement links TRBV12-5 to TRBJ2-5; a possible D gene is TRBD1 (5 bases). Near its end, the DNA agrees better with TRBJ2-7, so the J call may be wrong. The chain's CDR3 is CASANARETLSYEQYF. The DNA for the CDR3 is TGTGCTAGTGCCAACGCCAGGGAAACCCTCTCCTACGAGCAGTACTTC.